Following are 9 T cell receptor beta chains from one sample sequenced in a study of HIV-infected patients and healthy controls. Alpha and beta constant-region primers primed reverse transcription of about 500 ng RNA. Alpha and beta chain libraries were made separately by chain-specific third strand synthesis with multiplexing indices. A single record per CDR3 protein comes from TCRdb applying MiXCR to the 5' RACE reads. The sample gives 10,000 to 11,000 distinct CDR3 sequences, about 10% of which show up once; around 15% is in the top ten. No cell fractionation was done, so the repertoire covers all unsorted peripheral blood T cells. This material consisted of blood, taken before antiretroviral therapy. These receptors originate from an adult with HIV infection.

The CDR3, as DNA: TGTGCCAGCAGTTCCCCCGGGGGGGGTTTGAGGACCCAGTACTTC. Residues: CASSSPGGGLRTQYF. The chain joins TRBV28 to TRBJ2-5; 8 nucleotides match TRBD2. Per germline, CDR1 MDHEN and CDR2 SYDVKM. The V gene end was trimmed by 4 bases and the J gene end by 7 bases; junction bases not matched to a gene: 11. This CDR3 comprises 15 residues.

This clonotype showed up many times. The chain combines TRBV11-2 with TRBJ2-5; 8 bases are shared with TRBD2. Per germline, CDR1 SGHAT and CDR2 FQNNGV. This CDR3 region has 13 residues. Losses at the gene ends were 11 bases for V and 4 bases for J; bases not matched to a gene: 9. CDR3 bases: TGTGCCTGCGTCGGGCTAGCGGGAGAGACCCAGTACTTC. It translates to CACVGLAGETQYF.

A single count supports this clonotype. The chain carries TRBV3-1 and TRBJ2-1, with D possibly being TRBD1 (6 bases). Germline assignment: CDR1 LGHDT and CDR2 YNNKEL (reference sequence). The CDR3 contains 16 residues. V gave up 5 bases and J gave up 7 bases, with 21 bases separating them. CDR3 sequence: CASSAQGSQEGNEQFF. In DNA, the CDR3 is TGTGCCAGCAGCGCCCAGGGGTCCCAAGAGGGGAATGAGCAGTTCTTC.

Of note for this clonotype: A read error is possible here, since a much larger clone lies one base away. V and J are TRBV12-3 or TRBV12-4 and TRBJ2-3, with D possibly matching TRBD1 (6 bases). CDR3 length equals 15 residues. CDR3 loop: CAGSLGAGATDTQYF. CDR3 bases: TGTGCCGGCAGTTTGGGGGCCGGAGCCACAGATACGCAGTATTTT.

This clonotype was observed at least ten times. The rearrangement links TRBV7-8 to TRBJ2-3; D may be TRBD1 or TRBD2 (5 bases each). V lost 1 base and J lost 2, with 10 bases in between. The CDR3 covers 15 residues. The germline gives CDR1 SGHVS, CDR2 FQNEAQ. CDR3 sequence (DNA): TGTGCCAGCAGCTTAGGGGGGTACTTCACAGATACGCAGTATTTT. Encoded protein: CASSLGGYFTDTQYF.

This clonotype was counted only a few times. The chain recombines TRBV3-1 with TRBJ1-1; possibly TRBD1 for D (5 bases). Trimming shortened V by 1 base and J by 2 bases, and 8 bases separated the two germline ends. Germline V gene sequence: CDR1 LGHDT, CDR2 YNNKEL (reference sequence). CDR3 length equals 14 residues. CDR3 amino acids: CASSQVQGNTEAFF. The CDR3 DNA reads TGTGCCAGCAGCCAAGTGCAGGGCAACACTGAAGCTTTCTTT.

This clonotype was seen repeatedly, ten times or more. This rearrangement joins TRBV11-2 to TRBJ2-6, with a weak D call TRBD1 (5 bases). Trimming took 4 bases from V and 5 from J, leaving 6 bases between them. This CDR3 is 13 amino acids long. CDR1 and CDR2 from the germline V gene are SGHAT and FQNNGV. As DNA, the CDR3 is TGTGCCAGCAGCTCGGACAGGGCCAACGTCCTGACTTTC. This translates into CASSSDRANVLTF.

This clonotype occurred a few times. Compared with germline, one end of the junction differs, possibly owing to a read error. This sequence joins TRBV6-2 or TRBV6-3 and TRBJ2-1; TRBD1 might be the D (6 bases). The CDR3 loop spans 17 amino acids. Germline V gene lookup returns CDR1 MNHEY and CDR2 SVGEGT. CDR3 nucleotide sequence: TGTGCCAGCAGTCACTCCTTACTCAGGGGATCCTACAATGAGCAGTTCTTC. Protein: CASSHSLLRGSYNEQFF.

This clonotype has only a few counts. CDR3 residues: CASSQKGATDTQYF. The CDR3 DNA is TGTGCCAGCAGCCAAAAAGGGGCGACAGATACGCAGTATTTT. This rearrangement joins TRBV3-1 to TRBJ2-3, with D tentatively TRBD1 (5 bases). The germline V gene has CDR1 LGHDT and CDR2 YNNKEL (reference sequence). This CDR3 spans 14 amino acids. The V and J ends lost 2 bases and 3 bases respectively, with 9 bases between them.